What follows are 14 T cell receptor beta chains derived from one specimen sequenced in a study of blood T cell repertoires in COVID-19. Method: immunoSEQ multiplex PCR; TCRdb's copy keeps in-frame clones and lacks some. Of 30,000 to 40,000 clones detected, 77% appear once; the ten largest clones hold 16%. Sequencing used peripheral blood. These receptors were collected from a human donor in a cohort sampled during active COVID-19.

This chain uses TRBV6-1 with TRBJ1-4, with a weak D call TRBD1 (5 bases). Trimming removed 3 bases at V and 2 bases at J, with 10 bases between. The germline V gene has CDR1 MNHNS and CDR2 SASEGT. The CDR3 is made up of 15 amino acids. The CDR3 nucleotides read TGTGCCAGCAGTGAGGAGGGGCGGACTAATGAAAAACTGTTTTTT. It yields the protein CASSEEGRTNEKLFF.

This clone was recorded once. The chain has TRBV6-5 and TRBJ1-3; the D is unclear. There are 14 residues in the CDR3. Germline lookup yields CDR1 MNHEY and CDR2 SVGAGI. V lost 5 bases, J lost 0 bases, and 8 bases lay in between. CDR3 nucleotide sequence: TGTGCCAGCAGTATCAGTCTCTCTGGAAACACCATATATTTT. It codes for CASSISLSGNTIYF.

The rearrangement joins TRBV28 to TRBJ1-6, with D unresolved. Trimming pared 4 bases from V and 0 bases from J, leaving 13 bases between. The germline CDR1 and CDR2 sequences are MDHEN and SYDVKM. The CDR3 consists of 17 residues. CDR3 sequence: CASSYLKRSSYNSPLHF. CDR3 nucleotides: TGTGCCAGCAGTTACCTTAAGAGGAGCTCCTATAATTCACCCCTCCACTTT.

This chain links TRBV29-1 with TRBJ1-2, with 7 bases matching TRBD1. The CDR3 extends over 13 amino acids. Germline V lookup: CDR1 SQVTM, CDR2 ANQGSEA. After removal of 6 bases from V and 6 bases from J, the junction contained 10 bases not matched to a gene. CDR3 loop: CSVGNRDRNGYTF. The CDR3, as DNA: TGCAGCGTAGGGAACCGGGACAGAAATGGCTACACCTTC.

The CDR3, as DNA: TGTGCCACCAGCAGGTGGGGAGCCGACTACGAGCAGTACTTC. It encodes CATSRWGADYEQYF. V is TRBV15 and J is TRBJ2-7; TRBD2 is a possible D gene (5 bases). The V gene's germline CDR1 is LNHNV and CDR2 YYDKDF (reference sequence). This CDR3 spans 14 amino acids. V was shortened by 3 bases and J by 3 bases, with 12 bases between the two germline ends.

This chain uses TRBV7-9 with TRBJ1-1; D is unresolved. Germline CDR1 is SEHNR and CDR2 is FQNEAQ (reference sequence). The CDR3 covers 14 residues. V lost 4 bases to trimming and J lost 7 bases, with 16 bases between them. The CDR3: CASSSLDKILEAFF. In DNA, the CDR3 is TGTGCCAGCAGCTCTCTCGACAAAATCCTTGAAGCTTTCTTT.

This chain connects TRBV5-8 to TRBJ1-5; D is unresolved. Trimming left V 0 bases short and J 6 bases short, with 13 bases between. This CDR3 region has 15 residues. Germline V CDR1 and CDR2: SGHTS, YDEGEE. The CDR3 here is CASSLGKRGFQPQHF. The CDR3 DNA reads TGTGCCAGCAGCTTGGGCAAGAGAGGCTTTCAGCCCCAGCATTTT.

The chain is built from TRBV9 and TRBJ2-3; TRBD2 is a possible D gene (6 bases). Trimming removed 0 bases at V and 2 bases at J, with 13 bases between. This CDR3 spans 16 amino acids. Germline loops: CDR1 SGDLS, CDR2 YYNGEE. CDR3 nucleotides: TGTGCCAGCAGCGTAGGTTCGGGGGTGGTCACAGATACGCAGTATTTT. It codes for CASSVGSGVVTDTQYF.

This clone appeared once. The V and J genes are TRBV18 and TRBJ2-5; 8 bases align to TRBD1. This CDR3 region has 18 residues. Germline V CDR1 and CDR2: KGHSH, LQKENI. Trimming cost V 3 bases and J 1 base; bases outside gene matches: 13. The DNA of the CDR3 is TGTGCCAGCTCACCCGAGACTTTGGACAGGGTCGTCCAAGAGACCCAGTACTTC. Its translation: CASSPETLDRVVQETQYF.

V and J are TRBV6-1 and TRBJ1-2, with TRBD1 matching 9 bases. V trimming: 3 bases; J trimming: 3 bases; junction bases outside the gene matches: 8. CDR3 length: 16 amino acids. Germline V gene sequence: CDR1 MNHNS, CDR2 SASEGT. In nucleotides, the CDR3 is TGTGCCAGCAGTGATATCGGACAGGGGTATCACTATGGCTACACCTTC. Translating gives CASSDIGQGYHYGYTF.

The rearrangement links TRBV6-5 to TRBJ1-2; no clear D. The CDR3 is made up of 13 amino acids. Germline CDR1 MNHEY, CDR2 SVGAGI. V was trimmed by 6 bases and J by 2 bases, leaving 10 bases between them. In nucleotides, the CDR3 is TGTGCCAGCAGCCTACAGAGAAACTATGGCTACACCTTC. Translation: CASSLQRNYGYTF.

In DNA form, the CDR3 reads TGTGCCAGCAGGGGGACAGGGACATTCTATGGCTACACCTTC. Translated: CASRGTGTFYGYTF. The genes are TRBV2 and TRBJ1-2; TRBD1 matches 9 bases. V trimming: 6 bases; J trimming: 4 bases; junction bases outside the gene matches: 6. This CDR3 has 14 residues. Germline-derived CDR1 and CDR2 are SNHLY and FYNNEI.

The chain has TRBV28 and TRBJ1-6; D remains ambiguous. Germline V gene lookup returns CDR1 MDHEN and CDR2 SYDVKM. V was clipped by 6 bases and J by 8 bases, with 5 bases between them. This CDR3 comprises 11 residues. CDR3 in amino acids: CASRSYSPLHF. For the CDR3, the DNA is TGTGCCAGCAGATCTTATTCACCCCTCCACTTT. Complete variable domain (other parts from reference TRBV28 and TRBJ1-6): DVKVTQSSRYLVKRTGEKVFLECVQDMDHENMFWYRQDPGLGLRLIYFSYDVKMKEKGDIPEGYSVSREKKERFSLILESASTNQTSMYLCASRSYSPLHFGNGTRLTVT.

The genes are TRBV28 and TRBJ1-2, with D possibly TRBD1 on 6 matching bases. The CDR3 covers 15 residues. Per germline, CDR1 MDHEN and CDR2 SYDVKM. Between the trimmed V and J ends, which lost 5 bases and 4 bases, there was a span of 17 bases. CDR3 bases: TGTGCCAGCAGTGGCGGCAGGGGATGGGTCTATGGCTACACCTTC. Protein: CASSGGRGWVYGYTF.